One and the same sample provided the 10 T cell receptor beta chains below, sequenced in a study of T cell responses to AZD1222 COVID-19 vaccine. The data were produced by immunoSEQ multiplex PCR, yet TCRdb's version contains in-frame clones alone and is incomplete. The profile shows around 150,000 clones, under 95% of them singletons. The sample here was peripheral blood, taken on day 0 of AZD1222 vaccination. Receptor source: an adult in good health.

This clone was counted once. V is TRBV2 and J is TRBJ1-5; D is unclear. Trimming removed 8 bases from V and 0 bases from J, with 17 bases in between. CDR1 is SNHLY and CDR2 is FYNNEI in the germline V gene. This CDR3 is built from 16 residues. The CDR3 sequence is CASSPNTAHSNQPQHF. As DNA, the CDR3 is TGTGCCAGCTCACCCAACACAGCGCATAGCAATCAGCCCCAGCATTTT.

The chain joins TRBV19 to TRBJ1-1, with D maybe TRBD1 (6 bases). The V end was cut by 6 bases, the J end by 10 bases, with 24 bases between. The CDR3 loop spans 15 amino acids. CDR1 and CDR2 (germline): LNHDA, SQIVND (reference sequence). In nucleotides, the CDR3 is TGTGCCAGTAGGGAGACCTCGGGGGGGCGAAGAGGAGCTTTCTTT. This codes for CASRETSGGRRGAFF.

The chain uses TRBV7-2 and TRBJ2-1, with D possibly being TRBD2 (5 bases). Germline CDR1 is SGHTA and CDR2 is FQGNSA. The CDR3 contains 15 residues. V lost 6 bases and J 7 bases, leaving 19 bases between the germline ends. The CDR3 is CASRTLAGPRNEQFF. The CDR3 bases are TGTGCCAGCAGGACCCTCGCGGGCCCACGGAATGAGCAGTTCTTC. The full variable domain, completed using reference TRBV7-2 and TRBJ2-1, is GAGVSQSPSNKVTEKGKDVELRCDPISGHTALYWYRQSLGQGLEFLIYFQGNSAPDKSGLPSDRFSAERTGGSVSTLTIQRTQQEDSAVYLCASRTLAGPRNEQFFGPGTRLTVL.

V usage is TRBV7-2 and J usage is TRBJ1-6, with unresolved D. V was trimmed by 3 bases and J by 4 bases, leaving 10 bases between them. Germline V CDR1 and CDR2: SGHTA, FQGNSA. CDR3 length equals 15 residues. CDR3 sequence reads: CASSLGRAYNSPLHF. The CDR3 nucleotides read TGTGCCAGCAGCTTGGGAAGGGCGTATAATTCACCCCTCCACTTT.

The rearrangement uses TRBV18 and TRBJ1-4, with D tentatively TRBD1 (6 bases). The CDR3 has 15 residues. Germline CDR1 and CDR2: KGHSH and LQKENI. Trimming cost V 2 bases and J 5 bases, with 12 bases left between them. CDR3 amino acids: CASSPTGRRNEKLFF. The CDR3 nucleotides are TGTGCCAGCTCACCAACAGGGCGTCGAAATGAAAAACTGTTTTTT.

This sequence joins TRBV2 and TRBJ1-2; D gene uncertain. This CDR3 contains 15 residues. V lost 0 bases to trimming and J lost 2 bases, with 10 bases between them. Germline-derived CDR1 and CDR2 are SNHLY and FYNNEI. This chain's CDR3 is CASSEALTLNYGYTF. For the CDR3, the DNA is TGTGCCAGCAGTGAAGCTCTGACCCTAAACTATGGCTACACCTTC.

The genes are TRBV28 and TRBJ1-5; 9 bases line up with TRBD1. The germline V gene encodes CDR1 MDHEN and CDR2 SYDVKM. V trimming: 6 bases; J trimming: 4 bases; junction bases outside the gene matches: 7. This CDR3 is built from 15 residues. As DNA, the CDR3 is TGTGCCAGCAGGGTAATGGGACAGGGAAATCAGCCCCAGCATTTT. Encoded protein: CASRVMGQGNQPQHF.

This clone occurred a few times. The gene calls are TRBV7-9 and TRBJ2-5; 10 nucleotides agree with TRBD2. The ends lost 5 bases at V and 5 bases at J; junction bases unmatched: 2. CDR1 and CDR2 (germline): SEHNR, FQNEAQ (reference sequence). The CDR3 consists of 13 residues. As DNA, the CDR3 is TGTGCCAGCAGCCTACTAGCGGGGGAGACCCAGTACTTC. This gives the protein CASSLLAGETQYF.

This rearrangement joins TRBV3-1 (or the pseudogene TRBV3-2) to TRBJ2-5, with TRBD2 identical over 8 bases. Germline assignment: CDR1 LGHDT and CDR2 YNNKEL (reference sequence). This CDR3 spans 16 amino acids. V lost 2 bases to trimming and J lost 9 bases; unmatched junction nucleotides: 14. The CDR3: CASSQSLGLAGPAQYF. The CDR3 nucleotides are TGTGCCAGCAGCCAAAGCCTTGGGCTAGCGGGCCCGGCCCAGTACTTC.

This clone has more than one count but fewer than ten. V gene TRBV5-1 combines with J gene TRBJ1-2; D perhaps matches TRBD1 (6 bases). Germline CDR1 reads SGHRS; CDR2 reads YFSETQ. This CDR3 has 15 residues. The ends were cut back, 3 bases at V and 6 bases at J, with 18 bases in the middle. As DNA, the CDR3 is TGCGCCAGCAGCTGGGTGGTTCAGGGGTCCGATGGCTACACCTTC. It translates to CASSWVVQGSDGYTF.